This T cell receptor (beta chain) was identified during a study of cytomegalovirus exposure and HLA in healthy donors. Study results and limitations: The study assumed roughly uniform donor sequencing depth for presence/absence analyses.

As to this clone: Its cognate antigen is unknown.

Germline loops: CDR1 SGHRS, CDR2 YFSETQ. V gave up 4 bases and J gave up 2 bases; unmatched junction bases: 3. The CDR3 has 13 amino acids. 60 Vbeta and 13 Jbeta primers were used in PCR. The assay was immunoSEQ multiplex PCR, and TCRdb's table has in-frame clones only and misses some. The sample holds 85,000 to 100,000 clones; roughly 86% are singletons and the top ten take over 8.5%. The TCR comes from a man between 25 and 39 years old in good health and CMV-seropositive. The V call is TRBV5-1, the J call TRBJ2-7; 7 bases agree with TRBD1. The material sequenced was PBMCs. CDR3 loop: CASSPTGTYEQYF. CDR3 coding DNA: TGCGCCAGCAGCCCGACAGGGACCTACGAGCAGTACTTC. Combining the CDR3 with reference TRBV5-1 and TRBJ2-7 gives the whole variable domain KAGVTQTPRYLIKTRGQQVTLSCSPISGHRSVSWYQQTPGQGLQFLFEYFSETQRNKGNFPGRFSGRQFSNSRSEMNVSTLELGDSALYLCASSPTGTYEQYFGPGTRLTVT.